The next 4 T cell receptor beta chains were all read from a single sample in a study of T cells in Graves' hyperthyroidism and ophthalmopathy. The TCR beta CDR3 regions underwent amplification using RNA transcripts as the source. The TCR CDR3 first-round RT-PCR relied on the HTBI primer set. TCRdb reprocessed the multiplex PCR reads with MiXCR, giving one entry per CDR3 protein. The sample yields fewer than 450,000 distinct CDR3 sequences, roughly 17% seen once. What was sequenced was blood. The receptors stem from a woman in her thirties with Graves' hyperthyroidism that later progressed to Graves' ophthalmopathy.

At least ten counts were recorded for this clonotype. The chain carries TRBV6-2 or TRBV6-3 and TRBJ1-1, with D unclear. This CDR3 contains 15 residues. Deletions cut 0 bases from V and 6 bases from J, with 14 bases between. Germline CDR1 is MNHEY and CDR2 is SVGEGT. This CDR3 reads CASSYSRAGSAEAFF. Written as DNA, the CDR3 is TGTGCCAGCAGTTACTCGAGGGCAGGAAGCGCTGAAGCTTTCTTT.

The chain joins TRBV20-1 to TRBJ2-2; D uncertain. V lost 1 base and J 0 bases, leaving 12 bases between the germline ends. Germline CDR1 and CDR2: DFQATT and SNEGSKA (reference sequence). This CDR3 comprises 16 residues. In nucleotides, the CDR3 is TGCAGTGCTAGAGGCCTCGGGCAGACGAACACCGGGGAGCTGTTTTTT. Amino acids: CSARGLGQTNTGELFF.

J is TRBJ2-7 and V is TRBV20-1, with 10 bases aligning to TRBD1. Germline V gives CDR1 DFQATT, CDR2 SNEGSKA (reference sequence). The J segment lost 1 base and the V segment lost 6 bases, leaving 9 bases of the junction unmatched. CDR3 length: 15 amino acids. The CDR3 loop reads CSASFRDRGSYEQYF. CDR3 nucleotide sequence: TGCAGTGCAAGTTTCCGGGACAGGGGATCCTACGAGCAGTACTTC.

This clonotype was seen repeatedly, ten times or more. The CDR3 bases are TGTGCCAGTAGTACCGTACAGGGGACAGATACGCAGTATTTT. It is translated as CASSTVQGTDTQYF. V gene TRBV19 combines with J gene TRBJ2-3; TRBD1 agrees at 7 bases. CDR3 length: 14 residues. CDR1 and CDR2 from the germline V gene are LNHDA and SQIVND (reference sequence). V was clipped by 4 bases and J by 3 bases; unmatched bases: 4.